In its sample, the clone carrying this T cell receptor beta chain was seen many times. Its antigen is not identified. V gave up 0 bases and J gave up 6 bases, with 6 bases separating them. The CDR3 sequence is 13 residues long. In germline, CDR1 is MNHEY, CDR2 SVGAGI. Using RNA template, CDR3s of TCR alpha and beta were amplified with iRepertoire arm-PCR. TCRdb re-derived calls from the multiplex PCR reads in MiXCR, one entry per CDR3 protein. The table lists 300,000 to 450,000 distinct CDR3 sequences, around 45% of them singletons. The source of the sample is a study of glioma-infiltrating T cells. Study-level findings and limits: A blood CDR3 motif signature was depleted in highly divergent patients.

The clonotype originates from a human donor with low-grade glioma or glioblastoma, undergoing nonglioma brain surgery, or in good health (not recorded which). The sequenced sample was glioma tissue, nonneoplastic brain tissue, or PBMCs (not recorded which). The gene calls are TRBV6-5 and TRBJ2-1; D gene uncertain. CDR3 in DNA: TGTGCCAGCAGTTACTCTCGGGTCAATGAGCAGTTCTTC. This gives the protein CASSYSRVNEQFF.